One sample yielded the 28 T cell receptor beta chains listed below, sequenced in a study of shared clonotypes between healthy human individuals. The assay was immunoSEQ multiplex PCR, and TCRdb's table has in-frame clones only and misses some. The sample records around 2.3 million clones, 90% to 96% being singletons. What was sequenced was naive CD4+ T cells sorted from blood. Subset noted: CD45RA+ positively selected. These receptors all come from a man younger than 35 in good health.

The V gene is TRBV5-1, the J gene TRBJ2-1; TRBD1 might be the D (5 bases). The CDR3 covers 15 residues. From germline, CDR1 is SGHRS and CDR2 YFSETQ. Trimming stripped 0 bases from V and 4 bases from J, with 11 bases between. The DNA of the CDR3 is TGCGCCAGCAGCTTGGCTGGGGCCCAATACAATGAGCAGTTCTTC. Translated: CASSLAGAQYNEQFF.

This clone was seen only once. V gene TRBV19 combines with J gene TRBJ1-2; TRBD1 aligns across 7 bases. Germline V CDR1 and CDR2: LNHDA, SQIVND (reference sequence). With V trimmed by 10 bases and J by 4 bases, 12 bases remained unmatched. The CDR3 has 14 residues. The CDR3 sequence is CAIRGVQGRYGYTF. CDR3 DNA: TGTGCCATCAGGGGGGTCCAGGGACGCTATGGCTACACCTTC.

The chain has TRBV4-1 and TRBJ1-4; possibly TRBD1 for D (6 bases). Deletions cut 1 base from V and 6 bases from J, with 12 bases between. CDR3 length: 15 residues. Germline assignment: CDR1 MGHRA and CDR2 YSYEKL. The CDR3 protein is CASSQGWTDDEKLFF. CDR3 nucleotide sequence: TGCGCCAGCAGCCAAGGATGGACAGATGATGAAAAACTGTTTTTT.

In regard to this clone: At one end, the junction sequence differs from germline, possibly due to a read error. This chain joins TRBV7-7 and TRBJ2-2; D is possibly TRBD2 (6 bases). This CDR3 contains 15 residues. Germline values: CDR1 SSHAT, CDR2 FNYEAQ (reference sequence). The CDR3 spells CASSPGTEGTGELFF. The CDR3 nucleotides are TGTGCTAGCAGCCCCGGGACGGAGGGGACCGGGGAGCTGTTTTTT.

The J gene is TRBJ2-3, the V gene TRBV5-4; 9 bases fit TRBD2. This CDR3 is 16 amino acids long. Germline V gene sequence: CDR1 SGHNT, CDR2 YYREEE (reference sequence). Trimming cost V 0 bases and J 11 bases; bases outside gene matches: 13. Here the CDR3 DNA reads TGTGCCAGCAGCTTGGCAACGGGACTAGCCTCTCTGGAGCAGTATTTT. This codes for CASSLATGLASLEQYF.

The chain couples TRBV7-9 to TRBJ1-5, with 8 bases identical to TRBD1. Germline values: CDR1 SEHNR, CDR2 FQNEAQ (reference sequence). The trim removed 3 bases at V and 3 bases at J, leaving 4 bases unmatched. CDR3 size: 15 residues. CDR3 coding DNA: TGTGCCAGCAGCTTGCAGGACAGGGACAATCAGCCCCAGCATTTT. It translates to CASSLQDRDNQPQHF. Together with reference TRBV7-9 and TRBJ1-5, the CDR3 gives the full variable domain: DTGVSQNPRHKITKRGQNVTFRCDPISEHNRLYWYRQTLGQGPEFLTYFQNEAQLEKSRLLSDRFSAERPKGSFSTLEIQRTEQGDSAMYLCASSLQDRDNQPQHFGDGTRLSIL.

The CDR3 sequence is CASSLGTGGMYEQYF. CDR3 DNA sequence: TGCGCCAGCAGCTTGGGGACAGGGGGTATGTACGAGCAGTACTTC. V usage is TRBV5-1 and J usage is TRBJ2-7, with TRBD1 identical over 10 bases. CDR1 and CDR2 from the germline V gene are SGHRS and YFSETQ. The J segment lost 4 bases and the V segment lost 0 bases, leaving 4 bases of the junction unmatched. The CDR3 extends over 15 amino acids.

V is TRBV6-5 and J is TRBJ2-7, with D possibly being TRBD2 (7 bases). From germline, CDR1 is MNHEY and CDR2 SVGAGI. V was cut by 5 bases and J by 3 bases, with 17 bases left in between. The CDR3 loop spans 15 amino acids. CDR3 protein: CASSPRGAGSYEQYF. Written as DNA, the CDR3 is TGTGCCAGCAGTCCCCGGGGGGCGGGAAGCTACGAGCAGTACTTC.

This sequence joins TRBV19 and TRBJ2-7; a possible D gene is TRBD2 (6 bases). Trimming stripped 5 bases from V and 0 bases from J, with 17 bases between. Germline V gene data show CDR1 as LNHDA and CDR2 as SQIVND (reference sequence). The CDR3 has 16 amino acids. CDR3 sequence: CASSAPGTASSYEQYF. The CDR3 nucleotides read TGTGCCAGTAGTGCCCCTGGGACTGCAAGCTCCTACGAGCAGTACTTC.

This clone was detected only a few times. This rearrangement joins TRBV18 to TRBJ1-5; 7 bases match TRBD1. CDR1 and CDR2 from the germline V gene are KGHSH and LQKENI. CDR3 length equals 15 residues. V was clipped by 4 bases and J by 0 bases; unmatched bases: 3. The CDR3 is CASSQTGNSNQPQHF. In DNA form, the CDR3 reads TGTGCCAGCTCACAGACAGGGAATAGCAATCAGCCCCAGCATTTT.

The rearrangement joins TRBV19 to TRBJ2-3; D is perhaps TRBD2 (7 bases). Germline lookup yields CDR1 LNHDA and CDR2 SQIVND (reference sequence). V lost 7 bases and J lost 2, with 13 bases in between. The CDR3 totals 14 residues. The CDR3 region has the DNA TGTGCCAGTAAACGGGGGGCCTACACAGATACGCAGTATTTT. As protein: CASKRGAYTDTQYF. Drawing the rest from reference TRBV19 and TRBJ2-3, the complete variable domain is DGGITQSPKYLFRKEGQNVTLSCEQNLNHDAMYWYRQDPGQGLRLIYYSQIVNDFQKGDIAEGYSVSREKKESFPLTVTSAQKNPTAFYLCASKRGAYTDTQYFGPGTRLTVL.

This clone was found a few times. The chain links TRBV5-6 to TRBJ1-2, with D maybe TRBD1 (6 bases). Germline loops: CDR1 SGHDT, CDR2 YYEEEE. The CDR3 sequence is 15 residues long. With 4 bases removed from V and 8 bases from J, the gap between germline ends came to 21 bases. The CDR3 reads CASSHRQARVTGYTF. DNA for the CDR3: TGTGCCAGCAGCCATCGACAGGCGAGGGTGACGGGCTACACCTTC.

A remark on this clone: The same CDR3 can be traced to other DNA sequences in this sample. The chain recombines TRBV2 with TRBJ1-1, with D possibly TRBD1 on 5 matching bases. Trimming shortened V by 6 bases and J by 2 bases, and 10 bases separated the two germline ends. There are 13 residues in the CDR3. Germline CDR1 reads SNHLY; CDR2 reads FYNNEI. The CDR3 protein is CASSGGPNTEAFF. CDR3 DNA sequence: TGTGCCAGCAGCGGGGGACCTAACACTGAAGCTTTCTTT.

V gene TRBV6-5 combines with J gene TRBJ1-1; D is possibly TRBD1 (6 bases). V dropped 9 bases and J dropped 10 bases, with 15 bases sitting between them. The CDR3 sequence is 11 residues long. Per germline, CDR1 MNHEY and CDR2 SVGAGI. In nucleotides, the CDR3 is TGTGCCAGGACGGTGGGGGGGGCAGCTTTCTTT. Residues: CARTVGGAAFF.

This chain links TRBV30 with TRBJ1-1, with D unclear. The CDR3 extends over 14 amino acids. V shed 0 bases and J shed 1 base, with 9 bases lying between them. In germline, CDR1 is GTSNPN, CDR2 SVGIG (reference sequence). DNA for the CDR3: TGTGCCTGGAGTGTAAGCCTCTCGAACACTGAAGCTTTCTTT. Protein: CAWSVSLSNTEAFF.

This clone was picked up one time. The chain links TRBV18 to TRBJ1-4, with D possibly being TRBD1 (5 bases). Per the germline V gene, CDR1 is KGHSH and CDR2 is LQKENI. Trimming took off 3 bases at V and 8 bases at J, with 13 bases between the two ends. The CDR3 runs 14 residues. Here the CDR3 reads CASSPGQGVEKLFF. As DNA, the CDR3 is TGTGCCAGCTCACCCGGGCAGGGCGTAGAAAAACTGTTTTTT.

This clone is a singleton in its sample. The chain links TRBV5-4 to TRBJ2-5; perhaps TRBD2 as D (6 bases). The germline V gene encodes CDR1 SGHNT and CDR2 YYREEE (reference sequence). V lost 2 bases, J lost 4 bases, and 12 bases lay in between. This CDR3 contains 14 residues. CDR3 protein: CASSFLDGRETQYF. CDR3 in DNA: TGTGCCAGCAGCTTCTTAGACGGGAGAGAGACCCAGTACTTC.

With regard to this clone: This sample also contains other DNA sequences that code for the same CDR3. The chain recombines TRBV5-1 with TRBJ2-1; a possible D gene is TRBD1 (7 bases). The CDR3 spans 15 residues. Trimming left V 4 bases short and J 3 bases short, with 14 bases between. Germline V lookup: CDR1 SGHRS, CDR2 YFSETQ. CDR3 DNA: TGCGCCAGCAGCCCCGGAGGGGGCAACTACAATGAGCAGTTCTTC. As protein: CASSPGGGNYNEQFF.

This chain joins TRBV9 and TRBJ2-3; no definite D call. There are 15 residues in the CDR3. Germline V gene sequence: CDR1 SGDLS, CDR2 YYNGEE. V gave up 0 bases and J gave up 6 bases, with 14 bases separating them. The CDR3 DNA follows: TGTGCCAGCAGCGTAGCTTTCGGGTCCCCGGATACGCAGTATTTT. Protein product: CASSVAFGSPDTQYF. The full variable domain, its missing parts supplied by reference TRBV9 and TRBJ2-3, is DSGVTQTPKHLITATGQRVTLRCSPRSGDLSVYWYQQSLDQGLQFLIQYYNGEERAKGNILERFSAQQFPDLHSELNLSSLELGDSALYFCASSVAFGSPDTQYFGPGTRLTVL.

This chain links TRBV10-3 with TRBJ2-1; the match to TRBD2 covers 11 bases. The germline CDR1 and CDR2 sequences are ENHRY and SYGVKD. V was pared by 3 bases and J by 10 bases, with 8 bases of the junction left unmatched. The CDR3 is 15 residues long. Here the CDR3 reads CAISDTTSGAQEQFF. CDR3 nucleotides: TGTGCCATCAGTGATACGACTAGCGGGGCCCAGGAGCAGTTCTTC.

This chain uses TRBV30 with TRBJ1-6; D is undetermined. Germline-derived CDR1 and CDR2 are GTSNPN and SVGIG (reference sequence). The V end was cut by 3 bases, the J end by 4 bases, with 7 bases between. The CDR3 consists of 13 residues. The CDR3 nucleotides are TGTGCCTGGAGAGACGGATATAATTCACCCCTCCACTTT. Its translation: CAWRDGYNSPLHF.

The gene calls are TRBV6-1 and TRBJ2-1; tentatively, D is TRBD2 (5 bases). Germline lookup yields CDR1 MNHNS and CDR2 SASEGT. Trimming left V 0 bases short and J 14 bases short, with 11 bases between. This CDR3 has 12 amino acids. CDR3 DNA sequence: TGTGCCAGCAGTGAAGCGCTCAGCGGCAAGTTCTTC. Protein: CASSEALSGKFF.

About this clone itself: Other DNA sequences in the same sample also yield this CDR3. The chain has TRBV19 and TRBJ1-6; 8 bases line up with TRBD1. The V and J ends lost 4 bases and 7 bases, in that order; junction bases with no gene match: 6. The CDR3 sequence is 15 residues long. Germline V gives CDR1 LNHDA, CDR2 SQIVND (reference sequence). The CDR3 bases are TGTGCCAGTAGTACTACAGGGGGTGGGAATTCACCCCTCCACTTT. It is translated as CASSTTGGGNSPLHF.

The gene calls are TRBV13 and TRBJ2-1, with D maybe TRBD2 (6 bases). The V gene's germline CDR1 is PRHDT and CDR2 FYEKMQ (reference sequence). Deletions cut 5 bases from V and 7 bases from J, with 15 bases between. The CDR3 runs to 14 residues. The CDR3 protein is CASSRDFSGNEQFF. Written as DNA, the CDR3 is TGTGCCAGCAGCCGGGACTTTTCTGGGAATGAGCAGTTCTTC. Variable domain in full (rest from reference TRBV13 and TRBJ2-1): AAGVIQSPRHLIKEKRETATLKCYPIPRHDTVYWYQQGPGQDPQFLISFYEKMQSDKGSIPDRFSAQQFSDYHSELNMSSLELGDSALYFCASSRDFSGNEQFFGPGTRLTVL.

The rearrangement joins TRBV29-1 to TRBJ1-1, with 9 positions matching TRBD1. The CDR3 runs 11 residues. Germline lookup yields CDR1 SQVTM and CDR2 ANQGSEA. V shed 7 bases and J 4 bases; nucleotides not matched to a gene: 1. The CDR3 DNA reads TGCAGCGGGACAGGGGTCACTGAAGCTTTCTTT. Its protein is CSGTGVTEAFF.

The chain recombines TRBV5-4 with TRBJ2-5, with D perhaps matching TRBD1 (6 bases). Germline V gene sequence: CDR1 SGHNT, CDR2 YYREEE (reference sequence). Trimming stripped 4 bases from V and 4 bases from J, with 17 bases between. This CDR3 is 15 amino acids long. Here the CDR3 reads CASSKSTGNSETQYF. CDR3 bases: TGTGCCAGCAGCAAGAGCACAGGGAATTCAGAGACCCAGTACTTC.

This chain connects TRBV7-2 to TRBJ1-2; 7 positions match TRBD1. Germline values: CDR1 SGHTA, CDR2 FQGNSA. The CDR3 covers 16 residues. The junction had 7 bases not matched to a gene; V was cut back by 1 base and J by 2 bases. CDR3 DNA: TGTGCCAGCAGCTTAGGAGCGGGGACAGCCAACTATGGCTACACCTTC. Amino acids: CASSLGAGTANYGYTF.

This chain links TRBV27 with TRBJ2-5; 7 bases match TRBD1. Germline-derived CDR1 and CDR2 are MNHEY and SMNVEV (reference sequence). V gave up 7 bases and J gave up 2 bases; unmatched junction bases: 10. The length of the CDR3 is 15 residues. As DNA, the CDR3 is TGTGCCAGCAACCCGACAGGGTCTCTTCAAGAGACCCAGTACTTC. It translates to CASNPTGSLQETQYF.